These T cell receptor beta chains were read from a single sample in a study of T cell responses to AZD1222 COVID-19 vaccine. The data were produced by immunoSEQ multiplex PCR, yet TCRdb's version contains in-frame clones alone and is incomplete. This sample has around 130,000 clones, with approximately 88% found just once. The source material was peripheral blood, sampled 28 days after the second AZD1222 dose. The source of these receptors is an adult who received the AZD1222 COVID-19 vaccine. Both conserved end residues are part of each CDR3. The D gene is left open where the match is weak. Clone size is shown for a subset of rows, as once, few, many or a class of expanded clone.

length | J | V | D | size | CDR3 | DNA
15 | TRBJ2-3 | TRBV9 | TRBD1 | - | CASKRTGRGKDTQYF | TGTGCCAGCAAAAGGACAGGCCGAGGTAAAGATACGCAGTATTTT
15 | TRBJ1-1 | TRBV18 | TRBD1 | - | CASSQTGVYDTEAFF | TGTGCCAGCTCCCAGACAGGGGTGTACGACACTGAAGCTTTCTTT
17 | TRBJ2-2 | TRBV9 | - | - | CASSVGGASGFPGELFF | TGTGCCAGCAGCGTAGGGGGGGCTAGCGGTTTCCCCGGGGAGCTGTTTTTT
12 | TRBJ1-2 | TRBV7-9 | - | - | CASSLADRGYTF | TGTGCCAGCAGCTTGGCGGACCGGGGCTACACCTTC
15 | TRBJ1-1 | TRBV11-3 | - | - | CASTPSLGMNTEAFF | TGTGCCAGCACCCCGTCTCTGGGGATGAACACTGAAGCTTTCTTT
13 | TRBJ1-5 | TRBV2 | - | - | CASKRWGDQPQHF | TGTGCCAGCAAGCGTTGGGGCGATCAGCCCCAGCATTTT
12 | TRBJ1-2 | TRBV7-9 | - | - | CASSFGLYGYTF | TGTGCCAGCAGCTTCGGTTTATACGGCTACACCTTC
14 | TRBJ1-3 | TRBV7-6 | - | - | CASSLRDSGNTIYF | TGTGCCAGCAGCTTACGCGACTCTGGAAACACCATATATTTT
16 | TRBJ1-3 | TRBV2 | TRBD1 | - | CASSTGTVYSGNTIYF | TGTGCCAGCAGTACCGGGACAGTCTACTCTGGAAACACCATATATTTT
15 | TRBJ2-7 | TRBV24-1 | - | - | CATSWAVIPPYEQYF | TGTGCCACCTCATGGGCGGTCATCCCCCCGTACGAGCAGTACTTC
15 | TRBJ2-5 | TRBV24-1 | TRBD1 | - | CATSVGGTGQETQYF | TGTGCCACCAGTGTAGGAGGGACAGGCCAAGAGACCCAGTACTTC
14 | TRBJ1-1 | TRBV6-5 | - | - | CASTYREGNTEAFF | TGTGCCAGCACCTACAGGGAGGGAAACACTGAAGCTTTCTTT
16 | TRBJ1-5 | TRBV18 | - | few | CASSPSRSYSNQPQHF | TGTGCCAGCTCACCATCGCGCAGCTATAGCAATCAGCCCCAGCATTTT
16 | TRBJ1-1 | TRBV2 | TRBD1 | - | CASSGGTGAWNTEAFF | TGTGCCAGCAGTGGCGGGACAGGGGCCTGGAACACTGAAGCTTTCTTT
13 | TRBJ2-1 | TRBV15 | - | - | CATSRGGGGSQFF | TGTGCCACCAGCAGGGGGGGAGGGGGCTCACAGTTCTTC
14 | TRBJ2-5 | TRBV2 | - | once | CAKNPGTLGETQYF | TGTGCCAAAAACCCCGGGACGCTAGGGGAGACCCAGTACTTC
16 | TRBJ1-3 | TRBV28 | - | - | CASSPVARARGNTIYF | TGTGCCAGCAGTCCCGTGGCCAGGGCGAGAGGAAACACCATATATTTT
19 | TRBJ1-2 | TRBV5-1 | - | - | CASSPNPAMGAADNYGYTF | TGCGCCAGCAGTCCTAACCCTGCCATGGGGGCCGCTGACAACTATGGCTACACCTTC
12 | TRBJ2-1 | TRBV11-3 | - | - | CASSLPGNEQFF | TGTGCCAGCAGCTTACCGGGAAATGAGCAGTTCTTC
16 | TRBJ2-3 | TRBV24-1 | - | - | CATSDPAENWADTQYF | TGTGCCACCAGTGACCCCGCGGAAAACTGGGCAGATACGCAGTATTTT
15 | TRBJ1-5 | TRBV6-1 | - | - | CASSEGRGGAQPQHF | TGTGCCAGCAGTGAAGGCAGGGGTGGGGCTCAGCCCCAGCATTTT
14 | TRBJ2-1 | TRBV19 | TRBD2 | - | CATSAGGYYNEQFF | TGTGCCACATCCGCCGGGGGGTACTACAATGAGCAGTTCTTC
19 | TRBJ2-5 | TRBV24-1 | - | - | CATSDSGRTTTQYQETQYF | TGTGCCACCAGTGATTCTGGCAGGACAACGACTCAGTACCAAGAGACCCAGTACTTC
17 | TRBJ2-4 | TRBV20-1 | TRBD2 | - | CSASVAGGPRAKNIQYF | TGCAGTGCTAGTGTAGCGGGAGGGCCGAGGGCCAAAAACATTCAGTACTTC
15 | TRBJ2-3 | TRBV19 | TRBD2 | - | CASSIKAGETDTQYF | TGTGCCAGTAGTATCAAGGCGGGAGAAACAGATACGCAGTATTTT
14 | TRBJ2-7 | TRBV28 | - | - | CASRTRQYPYEQYF | TGTGCCAGCAGAACCCGACAGTACCCCTACGAGCAGTACTTC
15 | TRBJ1-3 | TRBV5-4 | - | - | CASSPDSHSGNTIYF | TGTGCCAGCAGCCCGGACAGCCACTCTGGAAACACCATATATTTT
12 | TRBJ1-4 | TRBV4-2 | - | - | CASSQVDEKLFF | TGTGCCAGCAGCCAAGTGGATGAAAAACTGTTTTTT
16 | TRBJ2-3 | TRBV5-1 | TRBD1 | - | CASSLAGQGAADTQYF | TGCGCCAGCAGCTTGGCCGGGCAGGGGGCCGCAGATACGCAGTATTTT
15 | TRBJ2-7 | TRBV5-1 | - | once | CASSLGGGYSYEQYF | TGCGCCAGCAGCTTGGGTGGAGGGTACTCCTACGAGCAGTACTTC
15 | TRBJ1-4 | TRBV6-2/TRBV6-3 | - | - | CASSYSGVLREKLFF | TGTGCCAGCAGTTACTCAGGAGTGCTACGGGAAAAACTGTTTTTT
14 | TRBJ2-5 | TRBV5-1 | - | - | CASSLERREETQYF | TGCGCCAGCAGCTTGGAGCGCAGGGAAGAGACCCAGTACTTC
16 | TRBJ1-3 | TRBV11-2 | - | - | CASSRVGRGKENTIYF | TGTGCCAGCAGCCGAGTCGGCAGGGGTAAAGAAAACACCATATATTTT
15 | TRBJ2-1 | TRBV9 | - | - | CASSVVPGPNNEQFF | TGTGCCAGCAGCGTAGTCCCAGGGCCCAACAATGAGCAGTTCTTC
14 | TRBJ2-3 | TRBV24-1 | - | - | CATSDLPRTDTQYF | TGTGCCACCAGTGATTTGCCGAGGACAGATACGCAGTATTTT
17 | TRBJ1-5 | TRBV19 | - | - | CASSSTLVLEFNQPQHF | TGTGCCAGTAGCAGCACCTTAGTCCTGGAGTTCAATCAGCCCCAGCATTTT
16 | TRBJ2-2 | TRBV24-1 | TRBD1 | - | CATSDLTGAVTGELFF | TGTGCCACCAGTGATTTAACAGGGGCGGTCACCGGGGAGCTGTTTTTT
13 | TRBJ2-5 | TRBV3-1/TRBV3-2 | - | - | CASSPASQETQYF | TGTGCCAGCAGCCCCGCGTCCCAAGAGACCCAGTACTTC
16 | TRBJ2-7 | TRBV7-2 | - | - | CASSLVSGRSSYEQYF | TGTGCCAGCAGCTTAGTCTCAGGCAGGAGCTCCTACGAGCAGTACTTC